Sequencing of this T cell receptor beta chain was carried out in a study of shared clonotypes between healthy human individuals. At the level of the study: Used for every donor were three CD4 naive, three CD4 memory, two CD8 naive and one CD8 memory plate. Study-wide findings and caveats: Sharing across a handful of donors was seen in around 5.1% of naive CD4 clonotypes.

Authors' methods: ImmunoSEQ yielded junction-only sequences lacking quality scores, so filtering differed. Measured with immunoSEQ multiplex PCR; TCRdb has only the in-frame clones, and not every one. V and J calls and clone size are copied from that table; D and trimming were computed from the DNA. Of about 1.5 million clones detected, roughly 97% appear once; the ten largest clones hold roughly 1.2%. The sample holds a few counts of this clone. Its target is unknown. Germline-derived CDR1 and CDR2 are KGHSH and LQKENI. The CDR3 extends over 14 amino acids. Between the trimmed V and J ends, which lost 1 base and 3 bases, there was a span of 10 bases.

The V call is TRBV18, the J call TRBJ2-7; D unresolved. The clonotype originates from a man aged 25-45 years in good health. The specimen sequenced was naive CD4+ T cells sorted from blood. Subset: CD45RA+ positively selected. Here the CDR3 DNA reads TGTGCCAGCTCACCACAAGGAGAATACTACGAGCAGTACTTC. Translation gives CASSPQGEYYEQYF.